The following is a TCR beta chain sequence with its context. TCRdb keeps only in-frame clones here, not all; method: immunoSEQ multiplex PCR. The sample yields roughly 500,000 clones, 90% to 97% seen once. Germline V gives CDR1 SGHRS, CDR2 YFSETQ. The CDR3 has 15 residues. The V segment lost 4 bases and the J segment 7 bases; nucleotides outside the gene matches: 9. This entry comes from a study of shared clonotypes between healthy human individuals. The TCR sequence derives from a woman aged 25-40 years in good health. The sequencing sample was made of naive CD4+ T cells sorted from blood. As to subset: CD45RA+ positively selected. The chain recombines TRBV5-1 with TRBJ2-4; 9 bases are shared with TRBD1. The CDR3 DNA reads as TGCGCCAGCAGCAACACAGGGGGCGCCGGGAACATTCAGTACTTC. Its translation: CASSNTGGAGNIQYF.